This T cell receptor beta chain appears in the sequencing data of a study of blood T cell repertoires in COVID-19. About the study: Some COVID-19 samples were acute and others convalescent; all came from the United States, Italy and Spain.

Trimming took off 5 bases at V and 7 bases at J, with 11 bases between the two ends. The CDR3 is 13 residues long. Germline V gene lookup returns CDR1 SGHVS and CDR2 FNYEAQ. The study drew participants aged about 18 to 95 years from 20 to 30 US areas. Categorization into cohorts depended on clinical history that participants reported. As processed by the authors: Nucleated cell counts were estimated from reference gene primer amplification. Clones were read by immunoSEQ multiplex PCR, and TCRdb kept only the in-frame ones, dropping some. That table supplies the V and J calls and clone size; D and trimming were determined from the DNA. Among some 260,000 clones listed, around 80% were seen once.

This receptor was identified in a man between 25 and 39 years old with acute COVID-19. The chain has TRBV7-6 and TRBJ1-4, with D unclear. Sequenced sample: PBMCs or T cells enriched from blood (not recorded which). The CDR3 DNA follows: TGTGCCAGCAGCCCTCTTACGGGTGAAAAACTGTTTTTT. Translated: CASSPLTGEKLFF.